This T cell receptor beta chain was obtained from a study of blood T cells in healthy people across ages. Study results and limitations: Comparison with aged donors showed that long-lived donors had more naive CD4+ cells and higher diversity.

Germline V gives CDR1 MNHEY, CDR2 SVGAGI. The CDR3 runs to 11 residues. The V gene lost 6 bases and the J gene lost 10 bases, with 12 bases spanning the gap. Total RNA, at least 5 micrograms per sample, was extracted from PBMCs. Primed by a sample-barcoded 5' primer and a J-beta primer mix, a second PCR proceeded for about 6 to 11 cycles. TCRdb reanalysed the 5' RACE reads using MiXCR and keeps one entry per CDR3 protein. The sample gives roughly 1.5 million distinct CDR3 sequences, 40% to 45% of which show up once; 4% is in the top ten. Turning to this clonotype: Antigen: not known.

This chain links TRBV6-5 with TRBJ1-1; possible D gene TRBD1, 5 bases. Sample: blood. The receptor was isolated from a woman younger than 35 in good health. CDR3 nucleotide sequence: TGTGCCAGCAGAGGTAGAGGGGCAGCTTTCTTT. Encoded protein: CASRGRGAAFF.